The clone carrying this T cell receptor beta chain was seen a handful of times. Its antigen is not identified. Trimming took off 1 base at V and 2 bases at J, with 8 bases between the two ends. The CDR3 is 14 amino acids. CDR1 and CDR2 from the germline V gene are MNHNS and SASEGT. The data belong to a study of cytomegalovirus exposure and HLA in healthy donors. Overall study findings and caveats: About 150 TCR beta chains were listed as cytomegalovirus-associated. Further analysis was carried out later, and it showed several of the most significant clusters appearing linked to common viral pathogens. As a later analysis revealed, most CMV-associated TCR beta chains appeared HLA-restricted.

The PCR employed 60 Vbeta primers together with 13 Jbeta primers. Produced via immunoSEQ multiplex PCR; TCRdb's table is partial and in-frame only. This sample has about 180,000 clones, with roughly 75% found just once. The sequence was collected from a man aged 40-50 years in good health and CMV-seronegative. The chain employs TRBV6-1 and TRBJ2-5, with D possibly being TRBD1 (5 bases). The sequencing input was PBMCs. The CDR3 sequence is CASSEVQGQETQYF. Here the CDR3 DNA reads TGTGCCAGCAGTGAAGTCCAGGGACAAGAGACCCAGTACTTC.